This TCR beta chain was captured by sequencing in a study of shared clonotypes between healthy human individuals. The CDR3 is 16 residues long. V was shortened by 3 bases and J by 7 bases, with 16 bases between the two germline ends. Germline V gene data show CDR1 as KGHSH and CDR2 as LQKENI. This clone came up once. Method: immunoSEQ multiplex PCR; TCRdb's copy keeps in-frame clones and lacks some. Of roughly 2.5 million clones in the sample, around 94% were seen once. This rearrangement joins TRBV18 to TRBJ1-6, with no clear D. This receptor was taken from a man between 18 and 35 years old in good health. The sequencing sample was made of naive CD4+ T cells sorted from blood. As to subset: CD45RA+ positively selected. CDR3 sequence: CASSPSRTAANSPLHF. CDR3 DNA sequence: TGTGCCAGCTCACCCTCCCGGACGGCAGCAAATTCACCCCTCCACTTT.